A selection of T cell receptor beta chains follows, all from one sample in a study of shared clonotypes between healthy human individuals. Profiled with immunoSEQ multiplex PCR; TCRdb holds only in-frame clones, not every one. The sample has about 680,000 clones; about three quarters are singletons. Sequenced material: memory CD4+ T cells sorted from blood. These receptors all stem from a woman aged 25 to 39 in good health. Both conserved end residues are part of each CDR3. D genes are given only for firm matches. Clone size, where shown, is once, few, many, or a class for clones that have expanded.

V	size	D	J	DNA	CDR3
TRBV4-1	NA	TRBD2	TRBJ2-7	TGCGCCAGCAGCCCTGTGATAGCGGGAGGGAAGTCTTACGAGCAGTACTTC	CASSPVIAGGKSYEQYF
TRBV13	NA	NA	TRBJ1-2	TGTGCCAGCAGCCCGCAGCGGGGCAGCGGCCCGCATGGCTACACCTTC	CASSPQRGSGPHGYTF
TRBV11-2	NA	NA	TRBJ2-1	TGTGCCAGCAGCCCATCCTGGGGGTCCTACAATGAGCAGTTCTTC	CASSPSWGSYNEQFF
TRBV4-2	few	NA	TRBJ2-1	TGTGCCAGCAGCCAAGATCTAAGGTCAGATGGGGATGAGCAGTTCTTC	CASSQDLRSDGDEQFF
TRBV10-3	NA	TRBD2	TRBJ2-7	TGTGCCGCTAGCGGGAGCGCCGACTACGAGCAGTACTTC	CAASGSADYEQYF
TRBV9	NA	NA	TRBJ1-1	TGTGCCAGCAGCCCCGGTTTAGGGGCCACTGAAGCTTTCTTT	CASSPGLGATEAFF
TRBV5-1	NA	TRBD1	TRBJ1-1	TGCGCCAGCACGTTCGGGACAGCCGGCACTGAAGCTTTCTTT	CASTFGTAGTEAFF
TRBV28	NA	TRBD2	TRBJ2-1	TGTGCCAGCAGGCGGGAGCCCTACAATGAGCAGTTCTTC	CASRREPYNEQFF
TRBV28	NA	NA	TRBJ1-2	TGTGCCAGCAGTCTAGTACCCCGGGGGGGCTATGGCTACACCTTC	CASSLVPRGGYGYTF
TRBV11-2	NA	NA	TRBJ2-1	TGTGCCAGCAGCTTAGAGTCAAGTGTGCAGTTCTTC	CASSLESSVQFF
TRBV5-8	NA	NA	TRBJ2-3	TGTGCCAGCAGCTCCTGGGACAAAAGCAGGGATACGCAGTATTTT	CASSSWDKSRDTQYF
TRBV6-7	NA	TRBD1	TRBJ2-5	TGTGCCAGCAGTCCCCTAGGGGGCGATTTCCAAGAGACCCAGTACTTC	CASSPLGGDFQETQYF
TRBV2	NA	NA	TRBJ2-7	TGTGCCAGCAGTGTACAGGGAGGCTACGAGCAGTACTTC	CASSVQGGYEQYF
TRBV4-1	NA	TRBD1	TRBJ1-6	TGCGCCAGCAGCCAAACGTCGACAGGGAATAATTCACCCCTCCACTTT	CASSQTSTGNNSPLHF
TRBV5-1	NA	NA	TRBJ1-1	TGCGCCAGCAGCTTGGCGGGGGTAGATGCGGCTTTCTTT	CASSLAGVDAAFF
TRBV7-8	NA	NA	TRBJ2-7	TGTGCCAGCAGCGTCAGGGACTACGAGCAGTACTTC	CASSVRDYEQYF
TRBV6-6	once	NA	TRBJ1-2	TGTGCCAGCAGTTACGTGGAAAGGGCATCGGTGTATGGCTACACCTTC	CASSYVERASVYGYTF
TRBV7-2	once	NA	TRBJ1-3	TGTGCCAGCAGCCCAGGGAGGGACACCATATATTTT	CASSPGRDTIYF
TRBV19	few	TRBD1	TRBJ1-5	TGTGCCAGTAGTACCCTACCGGGACAGCAAAATCAGCCCCAGCATTTT	CASSTLPGQQNQPQHF
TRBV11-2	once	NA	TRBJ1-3	TGTGCCAGCAGCCCCCAGGGCGCACTCTCTGGAAACACCATATATTTT	CASSPQGALSGNTIYF
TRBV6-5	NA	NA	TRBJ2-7	TGTGCCAGCAGTTTATCGCCGGGAGAGGTATCGTGGGAGCAGTACTTC	CASSLSPGEVSWEQYF
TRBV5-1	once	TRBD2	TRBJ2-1	TGCGCCAGCAGCTGGGGCGGGGGAGGCGAAAATGAGCAGTTCTTC	CASSWGGGGENEQFF
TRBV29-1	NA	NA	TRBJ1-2	TGCAGCGTTTCCCTCAGCGGGGGGGGTTATGGCTACACCTTC	CSVSLSGGGYGYTF
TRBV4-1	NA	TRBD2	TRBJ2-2	TGCGCCAGCAGCCTGCGGGGGGCAGACACCGGGGAGCTGTTTTTT	CASSLRGADTGELFF
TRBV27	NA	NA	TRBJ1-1	TGTGCCAGCAGTTTTACATCTATGAACACTGAAGCTTTCTTT	CASSFTSMNTEAFF
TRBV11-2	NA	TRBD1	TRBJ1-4	TGTGCCAGCAGTTCCCGACAGGGAGGGGAAAAACTGTTTTTT	CASSSRQGGEKLFF
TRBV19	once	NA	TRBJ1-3	TGTGCCAGTACCCCGTTATCTGGCTCTGGAAACACCATATATTTT	CASTPLSGSGNTIYF
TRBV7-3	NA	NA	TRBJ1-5	TGTGCCAGCAGCTTACGGGCCCCACTTCCTCGTGATTTGCATTTT	CASSLRAPLPRDLHF
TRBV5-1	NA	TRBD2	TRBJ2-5	TGCGCCAGCAGCTTCAGCGGGACCAACCAAGAGACCCAGTACTTC	CASSFSGTNQETQYF
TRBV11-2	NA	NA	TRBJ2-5	TGTGCCAGCAGCAGAGACAGGAAAGAGACCCAGTACTTC	CASSRDRKETQYF
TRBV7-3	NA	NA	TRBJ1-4	TGTGCCAGCAGCTTGAATAGCGGGGCAACTAATGAAAAACTGTTTTTT	CASSLNSGATNEKLFF
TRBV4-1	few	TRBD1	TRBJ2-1	TGCGCCAGCAGCCAAGACCAGGACAGGGCCTACAATGAGCAGTTCTTC	CASSQDQDRAYNEQFF